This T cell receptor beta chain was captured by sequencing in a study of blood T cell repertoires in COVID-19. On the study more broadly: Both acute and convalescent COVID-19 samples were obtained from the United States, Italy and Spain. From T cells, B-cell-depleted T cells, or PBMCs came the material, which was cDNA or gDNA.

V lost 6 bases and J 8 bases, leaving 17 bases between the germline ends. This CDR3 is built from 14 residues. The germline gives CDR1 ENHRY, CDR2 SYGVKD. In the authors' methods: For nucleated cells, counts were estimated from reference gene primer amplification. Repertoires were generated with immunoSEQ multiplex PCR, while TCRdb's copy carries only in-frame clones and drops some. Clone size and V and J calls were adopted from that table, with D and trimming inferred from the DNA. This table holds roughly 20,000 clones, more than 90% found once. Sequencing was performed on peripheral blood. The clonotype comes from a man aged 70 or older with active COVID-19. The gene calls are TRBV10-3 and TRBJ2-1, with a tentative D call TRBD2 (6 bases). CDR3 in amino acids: CAISLTFGDYEQFF. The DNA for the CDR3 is TGTGCCATCAGCTTGACATTCGGGGACTATGAGCAGTTCTTC.